This TCR beta chain is drawn from a study of cytomegalovirus exposure and HLA in healthy donors. Notes on the study in general: Cytomegalovirus status, reportedly, was diagnosed with high specificity and sensitivity by the classifier. It was in a later analysis that TCR association rates were seen to vary by HLA locus, highest for DRB1 and lowest for HLA-C. The listing of approximately 160 TCR beta chains classed them as cytomegalovirus-associated.

Notes on this clone: The target antigen is unknown.

PCR used 60 Vbeta primers and 13 Jbeta primers. Here immunoSEQ multiplex PCR was the method, and the copy in TCRdb shows in-frame clones only, minus some. In the table there are roughly 69,000 clones, approximately 70% of which are singletons. The V end lost 0 bases, the J end lost 8 bases, and 14 bases lay between the germline ends. Germline values: CDR1 SGDLS, CDR2 YYNGEE. This CDR3 has 14 residues. Healthy bone marrow donors made up the cohort. The sequence came from a male donor in good health and CMV-seropositive. The V gene is TRBV9, the J gene TRBJ1-1; unclear D gene. The specimen was PBMCs. The CDR3 protein is CASSVDSESREAFF. The CDR3 nucleotides are TGTGCCAGCAGCGTAGATTCCGAATCCAGGGAAGCTTTCTTT.